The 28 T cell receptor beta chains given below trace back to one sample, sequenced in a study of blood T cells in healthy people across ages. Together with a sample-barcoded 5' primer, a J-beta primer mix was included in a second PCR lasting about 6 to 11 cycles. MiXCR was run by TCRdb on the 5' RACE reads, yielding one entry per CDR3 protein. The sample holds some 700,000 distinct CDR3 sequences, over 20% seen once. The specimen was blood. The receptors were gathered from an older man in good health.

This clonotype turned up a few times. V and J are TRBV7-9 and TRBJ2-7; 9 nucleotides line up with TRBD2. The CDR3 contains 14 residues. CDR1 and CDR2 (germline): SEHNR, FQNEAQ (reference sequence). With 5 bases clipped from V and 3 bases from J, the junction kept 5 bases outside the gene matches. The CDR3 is CASSRNSGGYEQYF. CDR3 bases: TGTGCCAGCAGCCGTAATAGCGGGGGCTACGAGCAGTACTTC.

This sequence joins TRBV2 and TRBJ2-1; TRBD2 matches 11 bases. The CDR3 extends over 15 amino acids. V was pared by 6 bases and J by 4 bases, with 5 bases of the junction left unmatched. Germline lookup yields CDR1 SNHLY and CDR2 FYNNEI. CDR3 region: CASRGLAGGYNEQFF. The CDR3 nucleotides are TGTGCCAGCAGGGGGCTAGCGGGGGGTTACAATGAGCAGTTCTTC.

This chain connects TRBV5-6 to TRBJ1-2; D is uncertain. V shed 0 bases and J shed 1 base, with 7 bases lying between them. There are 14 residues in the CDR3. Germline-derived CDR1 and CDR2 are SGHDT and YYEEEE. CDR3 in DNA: TGTGCCAGCAGCTTGGACCGGAATAACTATGGCTACACCTTC. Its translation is CASSLDRNNYGYTF.

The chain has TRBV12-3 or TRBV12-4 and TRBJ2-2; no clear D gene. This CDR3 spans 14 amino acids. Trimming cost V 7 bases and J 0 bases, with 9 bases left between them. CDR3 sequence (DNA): TGTGCCAGCAAACAACACCCGAACACCGGGGAGCTGTTTTTT. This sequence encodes CASKQHPNTGELFF.

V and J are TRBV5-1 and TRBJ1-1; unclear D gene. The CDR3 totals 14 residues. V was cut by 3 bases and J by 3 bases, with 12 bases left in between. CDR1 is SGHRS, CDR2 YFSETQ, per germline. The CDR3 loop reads CASSSLGRDTEAFF. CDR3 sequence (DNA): TGCGCCAGCAGCTCGTTAGGGCGGGACACTGAAGCTTTCTTT.

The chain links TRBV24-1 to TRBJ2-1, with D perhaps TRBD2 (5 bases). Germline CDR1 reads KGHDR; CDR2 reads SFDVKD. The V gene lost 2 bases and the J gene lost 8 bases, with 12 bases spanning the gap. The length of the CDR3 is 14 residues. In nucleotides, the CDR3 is TGTGCCACCAGTGATTGGAGGCGTCGAGATGAGCAGTTCTTC. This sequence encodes CATSDWRRRDEQFF.

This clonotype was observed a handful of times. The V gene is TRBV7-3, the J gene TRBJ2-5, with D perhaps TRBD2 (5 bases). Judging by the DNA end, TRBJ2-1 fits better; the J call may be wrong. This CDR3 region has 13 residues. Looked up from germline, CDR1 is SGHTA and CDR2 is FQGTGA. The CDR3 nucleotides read TGTGCCAGCAGCGCCAATGCCGGGGATGAGCAGTTCTTC. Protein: CASSANAGDEQFF.

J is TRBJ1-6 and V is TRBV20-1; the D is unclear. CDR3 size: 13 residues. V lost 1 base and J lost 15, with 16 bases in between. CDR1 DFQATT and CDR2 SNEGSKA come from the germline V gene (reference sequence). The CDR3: CSARGPGIALLHF. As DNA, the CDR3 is TGCAGTGCTAGAGGCCCGGGGATAGCCCTCCTCCACTTT.

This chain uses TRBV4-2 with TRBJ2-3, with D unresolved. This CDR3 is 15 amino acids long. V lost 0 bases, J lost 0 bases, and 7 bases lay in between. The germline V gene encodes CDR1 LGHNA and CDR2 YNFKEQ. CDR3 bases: TGTGCCAGCAGCCAAGAGGGGATGAGCACAGATACGCAGTATTTT. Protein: CASSQEGMSTDTQYF.

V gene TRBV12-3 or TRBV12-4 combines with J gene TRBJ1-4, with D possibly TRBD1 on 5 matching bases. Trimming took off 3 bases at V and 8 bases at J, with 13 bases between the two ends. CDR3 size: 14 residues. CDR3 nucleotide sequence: TGTGCCAGCAGTTTGTGGCAGGGTGGCGAAAAACTGTTTTTT. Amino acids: CASSLWQGGEKLFF.

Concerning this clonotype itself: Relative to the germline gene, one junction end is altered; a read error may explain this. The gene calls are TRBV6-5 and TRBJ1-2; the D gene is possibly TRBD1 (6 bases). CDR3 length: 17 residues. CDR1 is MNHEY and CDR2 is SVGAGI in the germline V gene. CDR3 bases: TGTGCCAGCAGTTACATCACCAGCGGGACACGAGTGTATGGCCACACCTTC. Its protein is CASSYITSGTRVYGHTF.

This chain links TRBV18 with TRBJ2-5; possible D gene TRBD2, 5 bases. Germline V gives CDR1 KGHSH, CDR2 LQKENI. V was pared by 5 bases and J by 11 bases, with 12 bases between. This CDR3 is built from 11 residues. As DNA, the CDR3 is TGTGCCAGCTCATCGGAGGATGAGCAGTACTTC. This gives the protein CASSSEDEQYF.

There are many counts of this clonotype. The CDR3 DNA reads as TGTGCCAGCAGCTCAGGGGCTGGAAACACCATATATTTT. This codes for CASSSGAGNTIYF. The V call is TRBV7-7, the J call TRBJ1-3, with D perhaps TRBD1 (6 bases). This CDR3 spans 13 amino acids. Trimming cost V 4 bases and J 2 bases, with 6 bases left between them. From germline, CDR1 is SSHAT and CDR2 FNYEAQ (reference sequence).

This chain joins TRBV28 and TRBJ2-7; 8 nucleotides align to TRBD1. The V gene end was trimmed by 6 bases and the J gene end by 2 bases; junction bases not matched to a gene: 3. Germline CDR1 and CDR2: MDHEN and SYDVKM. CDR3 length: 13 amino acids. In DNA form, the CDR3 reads TGTGCCAGCAGCGGGACAGGCCCCTACGAGCAGTACTTC. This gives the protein CASSGTGPYEQYF.

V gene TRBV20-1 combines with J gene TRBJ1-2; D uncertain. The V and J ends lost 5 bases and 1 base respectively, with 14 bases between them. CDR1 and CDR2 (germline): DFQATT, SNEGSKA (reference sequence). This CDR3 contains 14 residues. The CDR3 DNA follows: TGCAGTGCTGATGGAGGGCGGTTTAACTATGGCTACACCTTC. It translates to CSADGGRFNYGYTF.

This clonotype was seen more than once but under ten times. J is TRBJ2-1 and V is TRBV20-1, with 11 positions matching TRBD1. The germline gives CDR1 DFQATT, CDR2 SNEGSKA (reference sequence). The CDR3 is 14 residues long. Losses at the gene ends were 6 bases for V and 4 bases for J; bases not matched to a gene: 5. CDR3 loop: CSAPGQGAYNEQFF. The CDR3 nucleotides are TGCAGTGCCCCAGGACAGGGGGCGTACAATGAGCAGTTCTTC.

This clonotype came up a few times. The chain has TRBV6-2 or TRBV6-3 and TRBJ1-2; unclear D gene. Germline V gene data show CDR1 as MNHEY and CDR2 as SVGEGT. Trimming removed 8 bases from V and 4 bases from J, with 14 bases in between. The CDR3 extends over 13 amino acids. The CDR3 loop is CASQNDTFYGYTF. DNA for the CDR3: TGTGCCAGCCAAAACGACACCTTCTATGGCTACACCTTC.

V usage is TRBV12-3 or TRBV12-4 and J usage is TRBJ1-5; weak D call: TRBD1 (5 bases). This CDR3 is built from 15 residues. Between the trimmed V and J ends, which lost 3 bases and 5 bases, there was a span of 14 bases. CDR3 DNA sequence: TGTGCCAGCAGTTTCGGAACAGGAGTCTATCAGCCCCAGCATTTT. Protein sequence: CASSFGTGVYQPQHF.

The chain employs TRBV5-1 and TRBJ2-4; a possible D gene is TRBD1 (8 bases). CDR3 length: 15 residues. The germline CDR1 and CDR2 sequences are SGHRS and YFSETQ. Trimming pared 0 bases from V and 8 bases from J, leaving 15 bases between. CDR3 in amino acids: CASSLEDRAGDIQYF. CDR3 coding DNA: TGCGCCAGCAGCTTGGAGGACAGGGCGGGAGACATTCAGTACTTC.

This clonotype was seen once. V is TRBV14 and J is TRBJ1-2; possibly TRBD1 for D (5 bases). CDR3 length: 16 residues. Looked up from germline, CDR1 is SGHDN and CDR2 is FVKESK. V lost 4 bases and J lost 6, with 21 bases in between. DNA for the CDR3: TGTGCCAGCAGCCGCACCGGGACGCGTCAACTTAATGGCTACACCTTC. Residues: CASSRTGTRQLNGYTF.

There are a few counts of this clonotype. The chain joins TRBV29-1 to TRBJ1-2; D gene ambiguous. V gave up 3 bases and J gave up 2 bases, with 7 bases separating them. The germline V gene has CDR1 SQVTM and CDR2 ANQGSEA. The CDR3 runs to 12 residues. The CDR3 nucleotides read TGCAGCGTTGATCCGGGGAACTATGGCTACACCTTC. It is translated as CSVDPGNYGYTF.

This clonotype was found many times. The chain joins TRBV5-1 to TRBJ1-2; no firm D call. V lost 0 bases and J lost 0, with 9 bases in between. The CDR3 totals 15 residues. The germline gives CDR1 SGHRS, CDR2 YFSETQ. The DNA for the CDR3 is TGCGCCAGCAGCTTGGCCCAAGAAACTAACTATGGCTACACCTTC. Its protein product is CASSLAQETNYGYTF.

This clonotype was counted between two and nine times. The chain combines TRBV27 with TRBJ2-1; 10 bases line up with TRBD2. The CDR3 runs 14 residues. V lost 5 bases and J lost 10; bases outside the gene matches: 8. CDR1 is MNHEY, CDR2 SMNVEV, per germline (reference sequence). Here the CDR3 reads CASSPLVAGGEQFF. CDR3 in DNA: TGTGCCAGCAGTCCGCTCGTAGCGGGGGGAGAGCAGTTCTTC.

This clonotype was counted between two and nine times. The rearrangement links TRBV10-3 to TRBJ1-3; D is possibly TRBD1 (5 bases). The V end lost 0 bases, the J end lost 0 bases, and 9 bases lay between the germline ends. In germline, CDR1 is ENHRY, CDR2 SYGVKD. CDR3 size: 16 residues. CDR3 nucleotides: TGTGCCATCAGTGAGTCGACAGTGAGCTCTGGAAACACCATATATTTT. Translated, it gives CAISESTVSSGNTIYF.

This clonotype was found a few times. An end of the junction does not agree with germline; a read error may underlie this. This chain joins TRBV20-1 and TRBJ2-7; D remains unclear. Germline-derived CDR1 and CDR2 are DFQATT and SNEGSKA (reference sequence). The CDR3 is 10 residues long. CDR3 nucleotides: TGCAGTGCTAGAGGGCAGGCTCTGGACTTC. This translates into CSARGQALDF.

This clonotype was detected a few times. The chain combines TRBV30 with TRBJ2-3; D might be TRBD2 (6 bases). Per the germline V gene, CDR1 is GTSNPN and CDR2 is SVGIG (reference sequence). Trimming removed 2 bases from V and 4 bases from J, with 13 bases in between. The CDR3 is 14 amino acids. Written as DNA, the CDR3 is TGTGCCTGGAGTATACTGGGACTCCCAGATACGCAGTATTTT. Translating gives CAWSILGLPDTQYF.

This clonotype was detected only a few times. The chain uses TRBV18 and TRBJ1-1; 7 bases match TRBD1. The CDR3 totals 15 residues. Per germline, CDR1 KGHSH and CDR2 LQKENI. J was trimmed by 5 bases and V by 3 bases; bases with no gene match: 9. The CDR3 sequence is CASSPPAGGSTEAFF. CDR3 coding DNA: TGTGCCAGCTCACCCCCTGCAGGGGGAAGTACTGAAGCTTTCTTT.

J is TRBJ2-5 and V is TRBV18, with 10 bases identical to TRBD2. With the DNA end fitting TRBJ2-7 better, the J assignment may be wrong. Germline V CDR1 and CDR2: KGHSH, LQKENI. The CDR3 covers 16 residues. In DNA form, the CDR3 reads TGTGCCAGCTCAGCTCTACAGGGACTAGCGATCTACGAGCAGTACGTC. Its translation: CASSALQGLAIYEQYV.